These 29 T cell receptor beta chains share one sample of origin, sequenced in a study of graft-versus-host responses after intestinal transplantation. Produced via immunoSEQ multiplex PCR; TCRdb's table is partial and in-frame only. The data contain fewer than 25,000 clones, approximately 40% of them singletons. The sequenced sample was alloreactive CD4+ T cells from a mixed lymphocyte reaction culture, obtained before intestinal transplant. The subset denotes: CFSE-low proliferating T cells sorted from roughly 6-day pre-transplant mixed lymphocyte reaction (GvH or HvG direction). All receptors derive from a human patient who received an intestinal transplant.

CDR3 nucleotides: TGTGCCAGCAGCCAGCGGGATAGGGTGGGGAATGAGCAGTTCTTC. Its protein product is CASSQRDRVGNEQFF. This chain connects TRBV6-5 to TRBJ2-1; 7 nucleotides match TRBD2. From germline, CDR1 is MNHEY and CDR2 SVGAGI. CDR3 length equals 15 residues. Trimming at V came to 6 bases and at J to 7 bases, leaving 12 bases not matched to a gene.

This chain links TRBV6-5 with TRBJ2-7; the D is unclear. The CDR3 covers 13 residues. Germline CDR1 and CDR2: MNHEY and SVGAGI. Trimming pared 5 bases from V and 3 bases from J, leaving 11 bases between. CDR3 region: CASSTENIYEQYF. CDR3 in DNA: TGTGCCAGCAGTACAGAGAACATCTACGAGCAGTACTTC.

The chain employs TRBV4-3 and TRBJ2-1; 10 bases are shared with TRBD2. Germline V gene lookup returns CDR1 LGHNA and CDR2 YSLEER. The CDR3 runs 16 residues. J gave up 9 bases and V 0 bases, and 8 bases lay outside the gene matches. Here the CDR3 reads CASSQESLAGAGEQFF. The CDR3 DNA sequence: TGCGCCAGCAGCCAAGAATCGCTAGCGGGGGCTGGTGAGCAGTTCTTC.

The chain couples TRBV19 to TRBJ2-3; D is perhaps TRBD1 (5 bases). CDR1 and CDR2 from the germline V gene are LNHDA and SQIVND (reference sequence). This CDR3 contains 16 residues. V lost 4 bases and J lost 8, with 22 bases in between. The CDR3 DNA follows: TGTGCCAGTAGTAGGTCGTCCGGGTACCTTCAGGGTACGCAGTATTTT. Residues: CASSRSSGYLQGTQYF.

V is TRBV5-6 and J is TRBJ2-2; 7 nucleotides line up with TRBD1. J was trimmed by 4 bases and V by 1 base; bases with no gene match: 4. This CDR3 is built from 15 residues. CDR1 and CDR2 (germline): SGHDT, YYEEEE. The CDR3 coding sequence is TGTGCCAGCAGCTTGACTGCAGGGGGCACCGGGGAGCTGTTTTTT. Translated: CASSLTAGGTGELFF.

This clone came up a few times. V is TRBV29-1 and J is TRBJ1-4; possible D gene TRBD1, 6 bases. Per the germline V gene, CDR1 is SQVTM and CDR2 is ANQGSEA. This CDR3 comprises 13 residues. With 7 bases removed from V and 7 bases from J, the gap between germline ends came to 16 bases. Here the CDR3 DNA reads TGCAGCGCCCGACAGGCGGTTCTTGAAAAACTGTTTTTT. It is translated as CSARQAVLEKLFF.

This clone has only a few counts. This chain connects TRBV10-1 to TRBJ2-3, with D maybe TRBD2 (5 bases). This CDR3 spans 15 amino acids. V lost 3 bases to trimming and J lost 2 bases, with 12 bases between them. Germline V gene sequence: CDR1 WNHNN, CDR2 SYGVQD (reference sequence). DNA of the CDR3: TGCGCCAGCAGTGACAGAGGACTCCCCACAGATACGCAGTATTTT. The encoded protein is CASSDRGLPTDTQYF.

This chain connects TRBV6-5 to TRBJ1-1; unclear D gene. Germline V gives CDR1 MNHEY, CDR2 SVGAGI. The V end was cut by 4 bases, the J end by 0 bases, with 3 bases between. This CDR3 comprises 12 residues. In DNA form, the CDR3 reads TGTGCCAGCAGTTCAGTGAACACTGAAGCTTTCTTT. Translating it yields CASSSVNTEAFF.

This clone appeared a few times. The gene calls are TRBV6-6 and TRBJ2-2; 7 positions agree with TRBD1. CDR3 length: 14 amino acids. V gave up 6 bases and J gave up 0 bases; unmatched junction bases: 1. In germline, CDR1 is MNHNY, CDR2 SVGAGI (reference sequence). The CDR3 sequence: CASRTGANTGELFF. For the CDR3, the DNA is TGTGCCAGCAGAACAGGGGCGAACACCGGGGAGCTGTTTTTT.

V and J are TRBV18 and TRBJ2-5; no reliable D call. Looked up from germline, CDR1 is KGHSH and CDR2 is LQKENI. The CDR3 consists of 13 residues. V lost 3 bases and J 1 base, leaving 6 bases between the germline ends. CDR3 residues: CASSPLPQETQYF. CDR3 DNA sequence: TGTGCCAGCTCACCCCTCCCCCAAGAGACCCAGTACTTC. The full variable domain, its missing parts supplied by reference TRBV18 and TRBJ2-5, is NAGVMQNPRHLVRRRGQEARLRCSPMKGHSHVYWYRQLPEEGLKFMVYLQKENIIDESGMPKERFSAEFPKEGPSILRIQQVVRGDSAAYFCASSPLPQETQYFGPGTRLLVL.

The rearrangement uses TRBV6-6 and TRBJ1-2; D not certain. Germline-derived CDR1 and CDR2 are MNHNY and SVGAGI (reference sequence). This CDR3 contains 13 residues. The V and J ends lost 2 bases and 3 bases respectively, with 7 bases between them. DNA of the CDR3: TGTGCCAGCAGTTACGGCTCTTACTATGGCTACACCTTC. It encodes CASSYGSYYGYTF.

This clone has only a few counts. The CDR3 is CAWRGTGTDTQYF. The DNA for the CDR3 is TGTGCCTGGAGGGGGACAGGAACAGATACGCAGTATTTT. This chain links TRBV30 with TRBJ2-3, with 8 bases lining up with TRBD1. Per germline, CDR1 GTSNPN and CDR2 SVGIG (reference sequence). CDR3 size: 13 residues. The J segment lost 3 bases and the V segment lost 3 bases, leaving 2 bases of the junction unmatched.

This sequence joins TRBV7-2 and TRBJ1-2; 10 bases fit TRBD1. CDR3 size: 15 residues. Germline V gene sequence: CDR1 SGHTA, CDR2 FQGNSA. V lost 0 bases to trimming and J lost 8 bases; unmatched junction nucleotides: 6. CDR3 amino acids: CASSLAGTGVGGYTF. The CDR3 DNA follows: TGTGCCAGCAGCTTAGCGGGGACAGGGGTTGGAGGCTACACCTTC.

CDR3 region: CASSEVFGVGSYNEQFF. The CDR3 DNA follows: TGTGCCAGCAGTGAAGTTTTCGGGGTGGGCTCCTACAATGAGCAGTTCTTC. The chain is built from TRBV25-1 and TRBJ2-1, with D tentatively TRBD2 (5 bases). This CDR3 has 17 amino acids. Per the germline V gene, CDR1 is MGHDK and CDR2 is SYGVNS. Trimming took 2 bases from V and 0 from J, leaving 14 bases between them.

This clone was seen a few times. The chain carries TRBV2 and TRBJ1-2, with TRBD1 matching 9 bases. Germline V lookup: CDR1 SNHLY, CDR2 FYNNEI. CDR3 length equals 16 residues. The V and J ends lost 6 bases and 1 base, in that order; junction bases with no gene match: 9. The CDR3 is CASRDTGGGINYGYTF. As DNA, the CDR3 is TGTGCCAGCAGGGACACAGGGGGCGGTATTAACTATGGCTACACCTTC.

This chain links TRBV7-2 with TRBJ2-1; 10 bases are a match to TRBD1. Trimming at V came to 4 bases and at J to 2 bases, leaving 2 bases not matched to a gene. Germline CDR1 and CDR2: SGHTA and FQGNSA. This CDR3 is 15 amino acids long. CDR3 bases: TGTGCCAGCAGCTACGGACAGGGGGCCTACAATGAGCAGTTCTTC. This translates into CASSYGQGAYNEQFF.

The chain employs TRBV19 and TRBJ1-5; TRBD1 agrees at 7 bases. The V and J ends lost 3 bases and 4 bases, in that order; junction bases with no gene match: 6. CDR3 length: 15 residues. CDR1 LNHDA and CDR2 SQIVND come from the germline V gene (reference sequence). CDR3 in DNA: TGTGCCAGTAGTATTGGGGACAGCTTAAATCAGCCCCAGCATTTT. Protein product: CASSIGDSLNQPQHF.

The chain links TRBV7-2 to TRBJ2-3; a possible D gene is TRBD2 (6 bases). V shed 5 bases and J shed 5 bases, with 26 bases lying between them. Germline V lookup: CDR1 SGHTA, CDR2 FQGNSA. CDR3 size: 18 residues. DNA of the CDR3: TGTGCCAGCAGCCCCTTCCGATCTGTCAGCGGGTACGGAGATACGCAGTATTTT. The encoded protein is CASSPFRSVSGYGDTQYF.

The chain links TRBV6-5 to TRBJ2-7; TRBD1 matches 10 bases. Germline CDR1 and CDR2: MNHEY and SVGAGI. The CDR3 extends over 15 amino acids. V lost 5 bases, J lost 0 bases, and 4 bases stayed unmatched. CDR3 in DNA: TGTGCCAGCAGTCCGGGACAGGGGCACTCCTACGAGCAGTACTTC. This gives the protein CASSPGQGHSYEQYF.

The chain couples TRBV27 to TRBJ2-5; a possible D gene is TRBD2 (6 bases). V was pared by 5 bases and J by 1 base, with 14 bases between. The germline CDR1 and CDR2 sequences are MNHEY and SMNVEV (reference sequence). This CDR3 is 15 amino acids long. The DNA for the CDR3 is TGTGCCAGCAGTGTACACCGGGACTTCCAAGAGACCCAGTACTTC. It yields the protein CASSVHRDFQETQYF.

The chain couples TRBV2 to TRBJ1-2, with D uncertain. CDR1 is SNHLY, CDR2 FYNNEI, per germline. This CDR3 is 12 amino acids long. V was trimmed by 8 bases and J by 6 bases, leaving 13 bases between them. CDR3 protein: CASQRLRDGYTF. As DNA, the CDR3 is TGTGCCAGCCAACGACTGAGGGATGGCTACACCTTC.

Only one count was recorded for this clone. The chain combines TRBV6-5 with TRBJ1-6; 10 bases agree with TRBD1. This CDR3 has 15 amino acids. Trimming took 0 bases from V and 7 from J; bases not matched to a gene: 0. CDR1 is MNHEY, CDR2 SVGAGI, per germline. This chain's CDR3 is CASSYSGQGNSPLHF. CDR3 in DNA: TGTGCCAGCAGTTACTCGGGACAGGGGAATTCACCCCTCCACTTT.

The chain uses TRBV11-2 and TRBJ2-1; weak D call: TRBD2 (6 bases). V dropped 3 bases and J dropped 4 bases, with 13 bases sitting between them. Germline CDR1 and CDR2: SGHAT and FQNNGV. The CDR3 runs 15 residues. The CDR3 coding sequence is TGTGCCAGCAGCTTTTCACGGGGGAGATACAATGAGCAGTTCTTC. As protein: CASSFSRGRYNEQFF.

By share, this clone ranks as medium-sized. The chain recombines TRBV6-5 with TRBJ1-1; possible D gene TRBD1, 6 bases. CDR1 and CDR2 (germline): MNHEY, SVGAGI. The CDR3 consists of 15 residues. Between the trimmed V and J ends, which lost 6 bases and 1 base, there was a span of 15 bases. This CDR3 reads CASSRQVIGNTEAFF. The CDR3 nucleotides are TGTGCCAGCAGCCGACAGGTTATTGGGAACACTGAAGCTTTCTTT.

V gene TRBV11-2 combines with J gene TRBJ2-3; the match to TRBD2 covers 15 bases. The CDR3 is 17 amino acids. In germline, CDR1 is SGHAT, CDR2 FQNNGV. Trimming took 5 bases from V and 5 from J; bases not matched to a gene: 8. The CDR3 here is CASSEWTSGRGGDTQYF. CDR3 nucleotide sequence: TGTGCCAGCAGCGAATGGACTAGCGGGAGGGGGGGAGATACGCAGTATTTT. The full variable domain, rest sourced from reference TRBV11-2 and TRBJ2-3, is EAGVAQSPRYKIIEKRQSVAFWCNPISGHATLYWYQQILGQGPKLLIQFQNNGVVDDSQLPKDRFSAERLKGVDSTLKIQPAKLEDSAVYLCASSEWTSGRGGDTQYFGPGTRLTVL.

This rearrangement joins TRBV9 to TRBJ2-5, with D possibly matching TRBD2 (5 bases). V was shortened by 0 bases and J by 5 bases, with 17 bases between the two germline ends. Germline lookup yields CDR1 SGDLS and CDR2 YYNGEE. The CDR3 contains 16 residues. The CDR3 nucleotides read TGTGCCAGCAGCGTAGGGACTGGAACCTTGGGGGAGACCCAGTACTTC. This translates into CASSVGTGTLGETQYF.

The rearrangement links TRBV6-1 to TRBJ2-7; the match to TRBD1 covers 7 bases. Germline CDR1 is MNHNS and CDR2 is SASEGT. The CDR3 loop spans 13 amino acids. V was clipped by 8 bases and J by 2 bases; unmatched bases: 6. The CDR3 is CASRQGGAYEQYF. The CDR3 coding sequence is TGTGCCAGCCGACAGGGCGGCGCCTACGAGCAGTACTTC.

The V call is TRBV12-5, the J call TRBJ2-1; the D gene is possibly TRBD2 (5 bases). The CDR3 spans 15 residues. V lost 3 bases and J 1 base, leaving 10 bases between the germline ends. From germline, CDR1 is LGHNT and CDR2 FRNRAP. For the CDR3, the DNA is TGTGCTAGTGGTTTAAATCCGGGGTCCTACAATGAGCAGTTCTTC. Translation: CASGLNPGSYNEQFF.

The chain combines TRBV5-1 with TRBJ2-7, with 7 bases identical to TRBD2. Losses at the gene ends were 4 bases for V and 2 bases for J; bases not matched to a gene: 12. Germline-derived CDR1 and CDR2 are SGHRS and YFSETQ. The CDR3 sequence is 16 residues long. DNA for the CDR3: TGCGCCAGCAGCACCGGGGGAGGGATTTTAGCCTACGAGCAGTACTTC. Protein product: CASSTGGGILAYEQYF.